These T cell receptor beta chains were read from a single sample in a study of cytomegalovirus exposure and HLA in healthy donors. Assay used: immunoSEQ multiplex PCR; TCRdb lists only in-frame clones, some missing. The table shows 150,000 or so clones, with over 70% occurring only once. The sequencing input was PBMCs. The receptor source for this set is a man aged 30 to 39 in good health and CMV-seronegative. CDR3s include the opening cysteine and the closing phenylalanine or tryptophan. D genes are given only for firm matches. Some rows have no size entry. The others give once, few or many, or a class for an expanded clone.

v_call	j_call	d_call	clone_size	cdr3_nt	cdr3_aa
TRBV5-6	TRBJ2-5	-	-	TGTGCCAGCAGCTTGGTGCGGGGGCCCTACCAAGAGACCCAGTACTTC	CASSLVRGPYQETQYF
TRBV10-3	TRBJ1-1	TRBD1	-	TGTGCCATCAGTGAGTCGTTTGGACAGGGAAGGACTGAAGCTTTCTTT	CAISESFGQGRTEAFF
TRBV29-1	TRBJ2-7	TRBD1	-	TGCAGCGTTGAAGGCGGACAGGGGGCGGGTCTCTACGAGCAGTACTTC	CSVEGGQGAGLYEQYF
TRBV12-2	TRBJ1-3	-	-	TGTGCAAGTCGCTTACTAACCTTCGGAAACACCATATATTTT	CASRLLTFGNTIYF
TRBV5-1	TRBJ1-3	-	once	TGCGCCAGCAGCTTGGCGACAGTTTCTGGAAACACCATATATTTT	CASSLATVSGNTIYF
TRBV11-1	TRBJ1-1	-	-	TGTGCCAGCAGCTTATCCCGGAACACTGAAGCTTTCTTT	CASSLSRNTEAFF
TRBV29-1	TRBJ2-4	-	-	TGCAGCGTTGATAAGGGGAACATTCAGTACTTC	CSVDKGNIQYF
TRBV7-9	TRBJ1-4	-	-	TGTGCCAGCAGCTTAGGGGACACGTTACCTAATGAAAAACTGTTTTTT	CASSLGDTLPNEKLFF
TRBV5-6	TRBJ2-6	TRBD1	-	TGTGCCAGCAGCATAAACAGGGGGCGCCAAACTGGGGCCAACGTCCTGACTTTC	CASSINRGRQTGANVLTF
TRBV6-6	TRBJ2-1	TRBD2	once	TGTGCCAGCAGCGGGGGGAGGGATGAGCAGTTCTTC	CASSGGRDEQFF
TRBV5-6	TRBJ1-6	TRBD1	-	TGTGCCAGCAGCTTGGGGACAGGGAGGTCACCCCTCCACTTT	CASSLGTGRSPLHF
TRBV6-5	TRBJ2-5	TRBD1	-	TGTGCCAGCAGTTACTTTGGACAGGGAGAGACCCAGTACTTC	CASSYFGQGETQYF
TRBV28	TRBJ1-1	-	-	TGTGCCAGCGGTGGGGGGGGCCAGGGATGTGAAGCTTTCTTT	CASGGGGQGCEAFF
TRBV7-2	TRBJ2-5	TRBD2	-	TGTGCCAGCAGCTTAAATCCCGGGGGGGGGCAAGAGACCCAGTACTTC	CASSLNPGGGQETQYF
TRBV7-9	TRBJ1-1	-	-	TGTGCCAGCAGCTTGTTAAGCGCGAGAAACACTGAAGCTTTCTTT	CASSLLSARNTEAFF
TRBV6-6	TRBJ1-4	-	-	TGTGCCAGCAGTCCCCAAGGGGCAACTAATGAAAAACTGTTTTTT	CASSPQGATNEKLFF
TRBV29-1	TRBJ2-1	-	few	TGCAGCGTAGATCAGGGGAGCTCCTACAATGAGCAGTTCTTC	CSVDQGSSYNEQFF